Listed below are T cell receptor beta chains from one sample, sequenced in a study of T-cell reconstitution after alpha-beta-depleted transplantation in children. TCRdb reprocessed the PCR reads via MiXCR and lists one record per CDR3 protein. The sample lists some 300,000 distinct CDR3 sequences; 10% were seen once. The sample consisted of PBMCs, taken before TCRalphabeta/CD19-depleted stem cell transplant. The receptors were sampled from a boy under two years old with acute myeloid leukemia, due to receive a stem cell transplant. The CDR3 runs from the conserved cysteine through the conserved F or W.

TRBV12-5	TRBJ2-3	CASASLPGLATDTQYF
TRBV27	TRBJ2-3	CASRWTSGGPTDTQYF
TRBV12-3/TRBV12-4	TRBJ2-1	CASSLGPRTTPNEQFF
TRBV7-6	TRBJ2-7	CASSPGTGGREQYF
TRBV27	TRBJ2-7	CASSSDRDGYEQYF
TRBV4-2	TRBJ2-5	CASSPRTSGGMETQYF
TRBV7-8	TRBJ1-3	CASSSKSPGSGNTIYF
TRBV7-2	TRBJ2-7	CASSTQSTSGSVYEQYF
TRBV12-3/TRBV12-4	TRBJ2-7	CASRGLLSYEQYF
TRBV4-3	TRBJ2-1	CASSQEGPFDNEQFF
TRBV7-2	TRBJ2-5	CASSLEASGSETQYF
TRBV25-1	TRBJ2-7	CASSEEWDVYEQYF
TRBV12-3/TRBV12-4	TRBJ2-5	CASSWRGETQYF
TRBV4-2	TRBJ2-2	CASSPGQDIGELFF
TRBV10-3	TRBJ2-7	CAISGRGPRRQYF
TRBV6-5	TRBJ2-2	CASSYSGNWNTGELFF
TRBV7-3	TRBJ2-3	CASSSRTSGRVADTQYF
TRBV6-4	TRBJ2-3	CASSDSASRGTDTQYF
TRBV5-4	TRBJ2-5	CASSFWTGGLETQYF
TRBV19	TRBJ2-2	CASRTSGNTGELFF